The sequence of this T cell receptor (beta chain) was determined in a study of cytomegalovirus exposure and HLA in healthy donors. Germline V gene data show CDR1 as SGDLS and CDR2 as YYNGEE. The CDR3 has 16 residues. V lost 6 bases, J lost 4 bases, and 17 bases lay in between. PCR primers comprised 60 Vbeta and 13 Jbeta primers. Profiled with immunoSEQ multiplex PCR; TCRdb holds only in-frame clones, not every one. The sample has roughly 100,000 clones, 77% seen once. The receptor was derived from a woman between 35 and 50 years old in good health and CMV-seronegative. Source material: PBMCs. This chain links TRBV9 with TRBJ1-6, with D possibly matching TRBD1 (5 bases). The CDR3: CASNEGQAFYNSPLHF. The CDR3 DNA sequence: TGTGCCAGCAACGAAGGACAAGCCTTTTATAATTCACCCCTCCACTTT.